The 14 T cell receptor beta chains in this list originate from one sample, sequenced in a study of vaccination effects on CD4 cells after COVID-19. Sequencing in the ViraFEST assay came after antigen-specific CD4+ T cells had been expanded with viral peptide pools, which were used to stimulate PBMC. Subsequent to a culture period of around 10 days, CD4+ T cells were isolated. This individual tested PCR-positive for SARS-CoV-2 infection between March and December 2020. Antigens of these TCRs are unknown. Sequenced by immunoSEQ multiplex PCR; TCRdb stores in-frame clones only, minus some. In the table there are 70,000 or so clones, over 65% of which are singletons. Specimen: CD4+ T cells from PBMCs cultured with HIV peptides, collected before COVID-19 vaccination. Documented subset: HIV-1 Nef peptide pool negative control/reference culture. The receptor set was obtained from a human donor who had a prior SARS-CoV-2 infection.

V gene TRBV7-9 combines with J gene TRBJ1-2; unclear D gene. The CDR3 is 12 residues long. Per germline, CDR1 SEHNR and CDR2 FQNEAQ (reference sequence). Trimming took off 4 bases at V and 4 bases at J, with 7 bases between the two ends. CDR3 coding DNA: TGTGCCAGCAGCTCCGACGGCTATGGCTACACCTTC. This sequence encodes CASSSDGYGYTF.

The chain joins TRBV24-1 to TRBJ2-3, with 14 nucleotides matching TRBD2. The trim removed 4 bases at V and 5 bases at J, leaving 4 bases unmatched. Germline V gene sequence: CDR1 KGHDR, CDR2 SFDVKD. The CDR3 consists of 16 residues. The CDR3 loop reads CATSEQGLAGVDTQYF. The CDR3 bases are TGTGCCACCAGTGAGCAGGGACTAGCGGGAGTAGATACGCAGTATTTT.

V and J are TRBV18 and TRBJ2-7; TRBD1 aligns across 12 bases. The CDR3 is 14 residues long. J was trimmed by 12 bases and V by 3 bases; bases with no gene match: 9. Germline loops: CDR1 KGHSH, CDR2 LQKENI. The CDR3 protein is CASSPSRDRGLGYF. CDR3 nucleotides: TGTGCCAGCTCACCTAGCCGGGACAGGGGGCTTGGGTACTTC. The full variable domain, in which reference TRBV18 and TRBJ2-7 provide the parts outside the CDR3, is NAGVMQNPRHLVRRRGQEARLRCSPMKGHSHVYWYRQLPEEGLKFMVYLQKENIIDESGMPKERFSAEFPKEGPSILRIQQVVRGDSAAYFCASSPSRDRGLGYFGPGTRLTVT.

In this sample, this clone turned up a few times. The CDR3 spells CASSSTRQAPNEQFF. In nucleotides, the CDR3 is TGTGCCAGCAGCTCAACACGACAAGCCCCCAATGAGCAGTTCTTC. This chain connects TRBV7-2 to TRBJ2-1; D gene ambiguous. The CDR3 has 15 residues. V was clipped by 4 bases and J by 6 bases, with 16 bases between them. The germline CDR1 and CDR2 sequences are SGHTA and FQGNSA.

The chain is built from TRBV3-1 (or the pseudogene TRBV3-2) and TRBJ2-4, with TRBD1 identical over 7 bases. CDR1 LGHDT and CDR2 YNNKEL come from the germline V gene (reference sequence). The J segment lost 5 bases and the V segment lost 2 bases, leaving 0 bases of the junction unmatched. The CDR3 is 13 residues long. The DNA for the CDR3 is TGTGCCAGCAGCCAAACAGGGGAAAACATTCAGTACTTC. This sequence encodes CASSQTGENIQYF.

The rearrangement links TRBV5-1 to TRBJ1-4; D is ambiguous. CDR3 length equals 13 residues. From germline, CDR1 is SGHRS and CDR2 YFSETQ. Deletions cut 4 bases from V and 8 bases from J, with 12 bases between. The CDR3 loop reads CASSAGSKEKLFF. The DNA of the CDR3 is TGCGCCAGCAGCGCCGGGTCCAAGGAAAAACTGTTTTTT.

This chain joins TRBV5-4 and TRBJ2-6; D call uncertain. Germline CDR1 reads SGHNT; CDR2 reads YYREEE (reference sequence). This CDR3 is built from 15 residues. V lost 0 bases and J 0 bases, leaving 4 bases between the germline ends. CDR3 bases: TGTGCCAGCAGCTTGGACGGCTCTGGGGCCAACGTCCTGACTTTC. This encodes CASSLDGSGANVLTF.

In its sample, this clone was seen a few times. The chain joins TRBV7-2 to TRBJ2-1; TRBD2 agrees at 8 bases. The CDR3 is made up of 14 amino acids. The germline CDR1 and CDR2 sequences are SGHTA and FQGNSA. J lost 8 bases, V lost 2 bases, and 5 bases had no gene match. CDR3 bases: TGTGCCAGCAGCTTACAACTAGCGGTTTATGAGCAGTTCTTC. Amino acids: CASSLQLAVYEQFF.

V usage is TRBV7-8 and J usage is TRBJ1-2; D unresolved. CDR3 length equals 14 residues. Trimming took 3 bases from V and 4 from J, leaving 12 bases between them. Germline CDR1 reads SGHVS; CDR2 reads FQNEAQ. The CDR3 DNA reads TGTGCCAGCAGCTTTGAAGCTGCGCCCTATGGCTACACCTTC. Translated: CASSFEAAPYGYTF.

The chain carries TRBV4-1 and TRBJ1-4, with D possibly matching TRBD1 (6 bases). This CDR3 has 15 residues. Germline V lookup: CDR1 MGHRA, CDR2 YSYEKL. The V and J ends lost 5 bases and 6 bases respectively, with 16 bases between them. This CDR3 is CASSAGGGRYEKLFF. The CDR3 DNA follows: TGCGCCAGCAGCGCCGGGGGGGGGCGATATGAAAAACTGTTTTTT.

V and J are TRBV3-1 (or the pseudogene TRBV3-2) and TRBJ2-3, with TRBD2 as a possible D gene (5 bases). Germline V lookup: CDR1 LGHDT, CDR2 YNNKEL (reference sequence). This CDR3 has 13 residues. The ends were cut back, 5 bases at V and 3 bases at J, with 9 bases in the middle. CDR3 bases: TGTGCCAGCAGCGCCCGGGGAACAGATACGCAGTATTTT. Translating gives CASSARGTDTQYF.

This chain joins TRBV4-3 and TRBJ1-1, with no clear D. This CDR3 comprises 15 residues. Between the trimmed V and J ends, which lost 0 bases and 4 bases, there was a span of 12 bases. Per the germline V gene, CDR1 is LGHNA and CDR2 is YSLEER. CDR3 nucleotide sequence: TGCGCCAGCAGCCAAGACGGCAGGAGGCCCACTGAAGCTTTCTTT. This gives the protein CASSQDGRRPTEAFF.

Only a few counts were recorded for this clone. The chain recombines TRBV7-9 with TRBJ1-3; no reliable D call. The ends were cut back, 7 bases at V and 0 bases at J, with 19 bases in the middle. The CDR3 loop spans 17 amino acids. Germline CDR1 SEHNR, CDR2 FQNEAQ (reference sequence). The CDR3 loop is CASTVTGPGISGNTIYF. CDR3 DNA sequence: TGTGCCAGCACCGTTACGGGTCCGGGGATCTCTGGAAACACCATATATTTT.

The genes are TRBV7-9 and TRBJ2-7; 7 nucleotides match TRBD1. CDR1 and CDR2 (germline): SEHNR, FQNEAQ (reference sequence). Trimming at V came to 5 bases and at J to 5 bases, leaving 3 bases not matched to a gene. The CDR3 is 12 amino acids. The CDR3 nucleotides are TGTGCCAGCAGCCGACAGGGAGACGAGCAGTACTTC. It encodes CASSRQGDEQYF.